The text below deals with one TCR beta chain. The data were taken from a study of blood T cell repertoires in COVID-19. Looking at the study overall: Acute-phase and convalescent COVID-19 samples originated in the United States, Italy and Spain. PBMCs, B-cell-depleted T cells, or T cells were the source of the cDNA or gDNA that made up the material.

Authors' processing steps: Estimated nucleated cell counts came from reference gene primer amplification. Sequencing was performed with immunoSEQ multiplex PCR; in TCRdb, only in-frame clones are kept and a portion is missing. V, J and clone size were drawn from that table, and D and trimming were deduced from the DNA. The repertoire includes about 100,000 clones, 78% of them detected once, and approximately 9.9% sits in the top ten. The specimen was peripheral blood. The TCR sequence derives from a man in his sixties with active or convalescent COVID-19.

CDR3 nucleotide sequence: TGTGCCAGCAGCTCATCCAACTGGGGCCTAGCGTTGACCCAGTACTTC. Translated: CASSSSNWGLALTQYF. The gene calls are TRBV7-9 and TRBJ2-5; perhaps TRBD2 as D (6 bases). This CDR3 has 16 amino acids. CDR1 and CDR2 from the germline V gene are SEHNR and FQNEAQ (reference sequence). The germline V and J ends were trimmed by 4 bases and 7 bases, with 22 bases remaining between them. The whole variable domain, remainder taken from reference TRBV7-9 and TRBJ2-5, is DTGVSQNPRHKITKRGQNVTFRCDPISEHNRLYWYRQTLGQGPEFLTYFQNEAQLEKSRLLSDRFSAERPKGSFSTLEIQRTEQGDSAMYLCASSSSNWGLALTQYFGPGTRLLVL.